This T cell receptor beta chain came from a study of radiotherapy plus CTLA-4 blockade in lung cancer. Study in general: Objective responses were recorded in around 18% of patients, with disease control recorded in less than 40%. Findings and limits, study-wide: Radiotherapy with ipilimumab was followed by blood expansion of tumor-derived clones. How blood T cell clones changed early, along with interferon-beta, reportedly forecast response best.

Profiled with immunoSEQ multiplex PCR; TCRdb holds only in-frame clones, not every one. Here the sample spans 85,000 to 120,000 clones, 85% to 90% being singletons. Worth noting for this clone: No antigen is known for it.

CDR1 and CDR2 (germline): KGHSH, LQKENI. CDR3 size: 14 residues. The V gene lost 2 bases and the J gene lost 3 bases, with 10 bases spanning the gap. The TCR sequence derives from a human donor with non-small cell lung cancer that progressed on radiotherapy plus ipilimumab. Some clones in this sample may be carry-over from other donors' samples. The chain combines TRBV18 with TRBJ1-1; D perhaps matches TRBD1 (5 bases). This specimen consisted of peripheral blood, obtained from a patient treated with radiotherapy plus ipilimumab. This chain's CDR3 is CASSPGGGDTEAFF. CDR3 DNA: TGTGCCAGCTCACCAGGGGGTGGGGACACTGAAGCTTTCTTT.